These 6 T cell receptor beta chains were all obtained from the same sample, sequenced in a study of beta chain features in type 1 diabetes. Study-level results: Moderately but significantly shorter TCRB CDR3s were found in Type 1 diabetes patients in all four CD4+ subsets.

Expressed TCRB transcripts were sequenced after all isolated RNA was converted to cDNA. TCRdb's copy holds only in-frame clones and misses some; the assay was immunoSEQ multiplex PCR. The repertoire includes 640,000 or so clones, around an eighth of them detected once, and 0.04% sits in the top ten. These receptors' antigens are unknown. The source material was naive CD4+ T cells from blood. Receptor source: a man aged 18 to 29 with type 1 diabetes.

This clone was detected only a few times. The rearrangement uses TRBV19 and TRBJ2-1, with 8 bases that match TRBD1. This CDR3 has 14 residues. V lost 7 bases, J lost 5 bases, and 7 bases stayed unmatched. Germline V gene lookup returns CDR1 LNHDA and CDR2 SQIVND (reference sequence). The CDR3 spells CASTTGQGHNEQFF. The CDR3 nucleotides are TGTGCCAGTACCACAGGACAGGGCCACAATGAGCAGTTCTTC.

The gene calls are TRBV4-2 and TRBJ2-3; possible D gene TRBD1, 5 bases. Trimming removed 0 bases at V and 2 bases at J, with 9 bases between. The CDR3 totals 15 residues. Germline lookup yields CDR1 LGHNA and CDR2 YNFKEQ. CDR3 residues: CASSQDSGITDTQYF. DNA of the CDR3: TGTGCCAGCAGCCAAGATTCAGGGATCACAGATACGCAGTATTTT.

The chain employs TRBV30 and TRBJ1-5, with D unresolved. The CDR3 loop spans 14 amino acids. The germline V and J ends were trimmed by 5 bases and 1 base, with 12 bases remaining between them. Germline CDR1 is GTSNPN and CDR2 is SVGIG (reference sequence). The CDR3 loop is CAWGRSLSNQPQHF. CDR3 nucleotides: TGTGCCTGGGGAAGAAGCCTAAGCAATCAGCCCCAGCATTTT.

V gene TRBV7-6 combines with J gene TRBJ2-5, with D unresolved. Germline CDR1 is SGHVS and CDR2 is FNYEAQ. Deletions cut 3 bases from V and 1 base from J, with 18 bases between. The CDR3 is 17 residues long. CDR3 loop: CASSLIAPSTAQETQYF. As DNA, the CDR3 is TGTGCCAGCAGCTTGATAGCTCCCTCGACGGCCCAAGAGACCCAGTACTTC.

This sequence joins TRBV7-9 and TRBJ1-5, with unresolved D. The CDR3 length is 16 residues. V was clipped by 5 bases and J by 6 bases, with 20 bases between them. The germline CDR1 and CDR2 sequences are SEHNR and FQNEAQ (reference sequence). The CDR3: CASSQSGSGLGQPQHF. For the CDR3, the DNA is TGTGCCAGCAGCCAATCCGGATCTGGCCTAGGTCAGCCCCAGCATTTT. Full variable domain (outside the CDR3, taken from reference TRBV7-9 and TRBJ1-5): DTGVSQNPRHKITKRGQNVTFRCDPISEHNRLYWYRQTLGQGPEFLTYFQNEAQLEKSRLLSDRFSAERPKGSFSTLEIQRTEQGDSAMYLCASSQSGSGLGQPQHFGDGTRLSIL.

This clone appeared a few times. This chain links TRBV14 with TRBJ2-4; D is unresolved. The CDR3 is made up of 14 amino acids. Deletions cut 4 bases from V and 4 bases from J, with 11 bases between. Germline assignment: CDR1 SGHDN and CDR2 FVKESK. The DNA of the CDR3 is TGTGCCAGCAGCCTTTCCGGCCAAAAAAACATTCAGTACTTC. It yields the protein CASSLSGQKNIQYF.